This TCR beta chain was observed in a study of CD8+CD57+ T cells in acquired aplastic anemia. From germline, CDR1 is ENHRY and CDR2 SYGVKD. This CDR3 comprises 13 residues. V gave up 3 bases and J gave up 3 bases, with 7 bases separating them. This clonotype was found once. Selection for sequencing was limited to patients who had shown CD8+CD57+ cell expansion by flow cytometry. Genomic DNA, the template, was used for profiling of the TCR beta VDJ and CDR3. From the reads, TCRdb called clonotypes with MiXCR, one entry per CDR3 protein. The sample consists of about 180,000 distinct CDR3 sequences, roughly 43% of them appearing once.

The chain employs TRBV10-3 and TRBJ2-3; D gene uncertain. The sequence came from a human donor with aplastic anemia. The sample taken for sequencing was sorted CD4+, CD8+, or CD8+CD57+ T cells (not recorded which) from PBMCs. CDR3 bases: TGTGCCATCAGTGAACAACAGACAGATACGCAGTATTTT. Its translation: CAISEQQTDTQYF.